A single sample is the source of the 8 T cell receptor beta chains below, sequenced in a study of T cells after yellow fever vaccination. TCRdb ran MiXCR on the 5' RACE reads and lists one entry per CDR3 protein. The data show 620,000 or so distinct CDR3 sequences, about 12% seen once. Sequenced material: PBMCs, taken on the day of the yellow fever booster vaccination. These receptors came from a man younger than 45 who received the YFV17D yellow fever vaccine.

This clonotype was counted only a few times. The rearrangement uses TRBV4-3 and TRBJ2-1; tentative D call: TRBD2 (6 bases). The germline gives CDR1 LGHNA, CDR2 YSLEER. Between the trimmed V and J ends, which lost 2 bases and 10 bases, there was a span of 12 bases. This CDR3 comprises 13 residues. The CDR3, as DNA: TGCGCCAGCAGCCAATATCTAGCGAGAGAGCAGTTCTTC. This gives the protein CASSQYLAREQFF.

The V gene is TRBV5-1, the J gene TRBJ1-6, with 7 bases lining up with TRBD1. There are 16 residues in the CDR3. Germline trimming cut 0 bases from V and 12 bases from J; bases unmatched to any gene: 12. Germline V lookup: CDR1 SGHRS, CDR2 YFSETQ. The CDR3 nucleotides are TGCGCCAGCAGCTTGGCGGTCCAGGGGGTCGGGCAACCCCTCCACTTT. Translating it yields CASSLAVQGVGQPLHF.

This chain connects TRBV5-1 to TRBJ1-6; no clear D gene. Trimming pared 4 bases from V and 8 bases from J, leaving 7 bases between. The V gene's germline CDR1 is SGHRS and CDR2 YFSETQ. This CDR3 spans 12 amino acids. The CDR3 sequence is CASSGTDSPLHF. The DNA for the CDR3 is TGCGCCAGCAGCGGAACAGATTCACCCCTCCACTTT.

The chain recombines TRBV11-1 with TRBJ2-7, with D perhaps matching TRBD1 (9 bases). CDR1 is SGHAT and CDR2 is FQDESV in the germline V gene (reference sequence). The CDR3 totals 19 residues. V lost 8 bases and J 6 bases, leaving 35 bases between the germline ends. DNA of the CDR3: TGTGCCAGCGCCTCGGACAGGGGTGGTTCCGGGACTAGATTCAGCGAGCAGTACTTC. This codes for CASASDRGGSGTRFSEQYF.

About this clonotype: Being one base from a much bigger clone, this may be a read error. The chain has TRBV4-2 and TRBJ1-6; 7 nucleotides match TRBD1. The V gene's germline CDR1 is LGHNA and CDR2 YNFKEQ. This CDR3 spans 14 amino acids. After removal of 2 bases from V and 11 bases from J, the junction contained 6 bases not matched to a gene. The chain's CDR3 is CASSQWGQLPPLHF. The CDR3 DNA is TGTGCCAGCAGCCAATGGGGACAGTTGCCACCCCTCCACTTT.

The table lists this clonotype with a few counts. The chain recombines TRBV2 with TRBJ1-5; the D is unclear. The CDR3 runs to 15 residues. The V end lost 0 bases, the J end lost 6 bases, and 12 bases lay between the germline ends. The germline CDR1 and CDR2 sequences are SNHLY and FYNNEI. Here the CDR3 reads CASSEAGPVGQPQHF. The CDR3 DNA is TGTGCCAGCAGTGAAGCGGGCCCGGTCGGTCAGCCCCAGCATTTT.

This clonotype was found once. This chain links TRBV29-1 with TRBJ2-7; the match to TRBD2 covers 10 bases. The CDR3 contains 14 residues. CDR1 and CDR2 from the germline V gene are SQVTM and ANQGSEA. Trimming removed 7 bases from V and 3 bases from J; junction bases left unmatched: 9. CDR3 in amino acids: CSAGGTSANYEQYF. Here the CDR3 DNA reads TGCAGCGCCGGGGGGACTAGCGCGAACTACGAGCAGTACTTC.

This chain connects TRBV28 to TRBJ2-7, with a tentative D call TRBD2 (6 bases). Per germline, CDR1 MDHEN and CDR2 SYDVKM. V was cut by 2 bases and J by 1 base, with 12 bases left in between. This CDR3 is 15 amino acids long. The CDR3 region is CASSLSSGESYEQYF. As DNA, the CDR3 is TGTGCCAGCAGTTTAAGTAGCGGAGAATCCTACGAGCAGTACTTC.